Shown below are 14 T cell receptor beta chains from a single sample sequenced in a study of T cell clonality in common variable immunodeficiency (dated by TCRdb to about 2015). The library was generated by the immunoSEQ multiplex PCR assay. As stored in TCRdb, this immuneACCESS dataset retains in-frame rearrangements with V and J assigned. A fraction of the clones does not appear; measured against another copy, unresolved V genes explain less than half of the discrepancy, and the remainder lacks a known reason. Listed for this sample are 25,000 to 40,000 clones, none observed only a single time. Clones ranked in the top ten supply more than 3% of the sample. Material for sequencing was peripheral blood mononuclear cells. Receptors were obtained from a person between 18 and 75 years old in good health.

Only a few counts were recorded for this clone. Coverage ceases 3 residues before the CDR3 finishes, and the germline J gene fills in the end. V and J are TRBV2 and TRBJ1-2; possibly TRBD1 for D (6 bases). Germline assignment: CDR1 SNHLY and CDR2 FYNNEI. The V end was cut by 6 bases, the J end by 1 base, with 15 bases between. CDR3 length equals 15 residues. CDR3 protein: CASRRGGGGNYGYTF. CDR3 DNA (partial): TGTGCCAGCAGGAGGGGGGGTGGTGGTAACTATGGC.

This clone showed up many times. One base away lies a much larger clone, so this may be a sequencing read error. Read coverage stops 3 residues before the CDR3 terminus; the germline J gene supplies the remainder. Other DNA variants within this sample encode the same CDR3. The J gene is TRBJ1-3, the V gene TRBV10-3; 7 positions match TRBD1. The CDR3 spans 16 residues. The V gene's germline CDR1 is ENHRY and CDR2 SYGVKD. The CDR3 loop is CAISTPRQGSGNTIYF. The CDR3 DNA, read in part, is TGTGCCATCAGTACACCCCGACAGGGCAGTGGAAACACG.

This clone was found many times. Sequencing ends 3 residues short of the CDR3 end; the germline J gene provides the rest. This chain uses TRBV5-1 with TRBJ1-5; 7 bases agree with TRBD1. V was pared by 4 bases and J by 5 bases, with 3 bases of the junction left unmatched. This CDR3 spans 13 amino acids. Germline CDR1 reads SGHRS; CDR2 reads YFSETQ. CDR3 protein: CASSATGDQPQHF. Incomplete CDR3 DNA: TGCGCCAGCAGCGCAACAGGGGATCAGCCC.

This clone was seen repeatedly, ten times or more. The CDR3 extends 3 residues past the end of the read, so its final part is completed from the germline J gene. The chain recombines TRBV20-1 with TRBJ2-5; 9 nucleotides match TRBD1. CDR1 is DFQATT, CDR2 SNEGSKA, per germline (reference sequence). Trimming removed 6 bases from V and 4 bases from J; junction bases left unmatched: 9. The CDR3 length is 14 residues. The CDR3 sequence is CSAQDRGKGETQYF. CDR3 DNA (partial): TGCAGTGCCCAAGACAGGGGGAAAGGAGAGACC.

In this sample, this clone turned up many times. The read falls 3 residues short of the CDR3 end, and the missing part is taken from the germline J gene. The V call is TRBV29-1, the J call TRBJ1-1; TRBD1 aligns across 9 bases. The trim removed 3 bases at V and 7 bases at J, leaving 6 bases unmatched. The CDR3 has 13 amino acids. The germline V gene encodes CDR1 SQVTM and CDR2 ANQGSEA. The CDR3 is CSVEGTGWDEAFF. CDR3 DNA, as far as it was read: TGCAGCGTTGAGGGGACAGGGTGGGATGAA.

This clone was counted at least ten times. The read ends 3 residues early relative to the CDR3; the germline J gene fills the gap. The gene calls are TRBV6-1 and TRBJ1-1; 7 bases agree with TRBD1. The CDR3 length is 15 residues. Germline trimming cut 4 bases from V and 0 bases from J; bases unmatched to any gene: 5. CDR1 and CDR2 (germline): MNHNS, SASEGT. Here the CDR3 reads CASSVGRGMNTEAFF. The sequenced part of the CDR3 DNA is TGTGCCAGCAGTGTGGGCAGGGGGATGAACACTGAA.

This clone was seen ten or more times. The sequence runs out 3 residues before the end of the CDR3; the remainder is reconstructed from the germline J gene. The chain employs TRBV2 and TRBJ2-4, with D perhaps TRBD1 (5 bases). Germline assignment: CDR1 SNHLY and CDR2 FYNNEI. The CDR3 sequence is 13 residues long. This CDR3 reads CASSENDVQGQYF. The CDR3 DNA, read in part, is TGTGCCAGCAGTGAGAACGACGTCCAGGGT.

This clone was detected ten times or more. The CDR3 end lies 3 residues beyond the end of the read and is filled in from the germline J gene. This chain joins TRBV18 and TRBJ2-3; D is possibly TRBD1 (5 bases). CDR3 size: 13 residues. The V gene's germline CDR1 is KGHSH and CDR2 LQKENI. The DNA read from the CDR3 is TGTGCCAGCTCACCACCTCAGGGCGTACCG. This sequence encodes CASSPPQGVP. The full CDR3 protein reads CASSPPQGVPQYF.

This clone was observed at least ten times. The read finishes 3 residues shy of the CDR3 end, and the germline J gene is used to complete it. The rearrangement uses TRBV19 and TRBJ2-1, with D possibly matching TRBD2 (5 bases). Trimming removed 4 bases at V and 0 bases at J, with 7 bases between. Germline V gene sequence: CDR1 LNHDA, CDR2 SQIVND (reference sequence). This CDR3 has 14 amino acids. The CDR3 here is CASSTSHSYNEQFF. The sequenced part of the CDR3 DNA is TGTGCCAGTAGTACTAGCCACTCCTACAATGAG.

At least ten counts were recorded for this clone. Read sequence stops 3 residues before the CDR3 end, and the germline J gene provides the missing end. V is TRBV13 and J is TRBJ1-2; 7 nucleotides align to TRBD1. Trimming cost V 3 bases and J 5 bases; bases outside gene matches: 9. The CDR3 loop spans 15 amino acids. Germline assignment: CDR1 PRHDT and CDR2 FYEKMQ (reference sequence). CDR3 sequence: CASSFSRDSRYGYTF. CDR3 DNA (partial): TGTGCCAGCAGCTTTAGTCGGGACAGCAGATATGGC.

In its sample, this clone was seen many times. The read terminates 3 residues ahead of where the CDR3 ends, so the germline J gene completes it. This sequence joins TRBV20-1 and TRBJ2-7; no clear D. Germline CDR1 reads DFQATT; CDR2 reads SNEGSKA (reference sequence). V was shortened by 5 bases and J by 2 bases, with 13 bases between the two germline ends. This CDR3 spans 13 amino acids. CDR3 amino acids: CSAQWRLPYEQYF. The sequenced CDR3 bases are TGCAGTGCTCAGTGGAGACTGCCCTACGAG.

This clone has a count of ten or more. The sequence runs out 3 residues before the end of the CDR3; the remainder is reconstructed from the germline J gene. V is TRBV11-2 and J is TRBJ2-1; D is possibly TRBD2 (5 bases). This CDR3 contains 15 residues. CDR1 is SGHAT, CDR2 FQNNGV, per germline. With 0 bases removed from V and 5 bases from J, the gap between germline ends came to 11 bases. The sequenced CDR3 bases are TGTGCCAGCAGCTTAGAGTACGGGGTGAACAATGAG. Amino acid sequence: CASSLEYGVNNE. The whole CDR3 reads CASSLEYGVNNEQFF.

In this sample, this clone turned up many times. The DNA ends 3 residues before the CDR3 does, and the rest of the CDR3 is filled in from the germline J gene. This chain joins TRBV19 and TRBJ2-7; no definite D call. Per germline, CDR1 LNHDA and CDR2 SQIVND (reference sequence). V was cut by 3 bases and J by 4 bases, with 16 bases left in between. CDR3 size: 15 residues. The part of the CDR3 DNA that was read is TGTGCCAGTAGTATTAGTCATACGACTGGGTACGAG. This encodes CASSISHTTGYE. The full-length CDR3 reads as CASSISHTTGYEQYF.

This clone has at least ten counts. The read ends 3 residues before the CDR3 terminus; that terminus is restored from the germline J gene. V gene TRBV19 combines with J gene TRBJ2-7; tentative D call: TRBD2 (6 bases). This CDR3 contains 15 residues. V dropped 2 bases and J dropped 0 bases, with 11 bases sitting between them. Germline values: CDR1 LNHDA, CDR2 SQIVND (reference sequence). The CDR3 loop reads CASSILPSASYEQYF. The CDR3 bases that were read are TGTGCCAGTAGTATACTCCCTAGCGCCTCCTACGAG.